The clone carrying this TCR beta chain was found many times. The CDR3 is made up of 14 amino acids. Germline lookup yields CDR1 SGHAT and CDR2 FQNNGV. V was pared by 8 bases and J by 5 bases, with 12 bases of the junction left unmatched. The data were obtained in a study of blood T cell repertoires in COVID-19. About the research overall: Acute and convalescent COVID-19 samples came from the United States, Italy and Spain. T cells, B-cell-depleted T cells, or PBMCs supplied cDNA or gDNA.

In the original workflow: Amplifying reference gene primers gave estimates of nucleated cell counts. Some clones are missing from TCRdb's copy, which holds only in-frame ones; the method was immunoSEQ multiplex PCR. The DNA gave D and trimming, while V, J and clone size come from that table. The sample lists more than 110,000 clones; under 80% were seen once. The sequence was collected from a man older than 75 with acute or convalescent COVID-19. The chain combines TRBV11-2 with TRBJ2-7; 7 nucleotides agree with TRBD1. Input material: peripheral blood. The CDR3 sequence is CASFQATGNDEQYF. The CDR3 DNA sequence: TGTGCCAGCTTCCAAGCGACAGGGAACGACGAGCAGTACTTC.